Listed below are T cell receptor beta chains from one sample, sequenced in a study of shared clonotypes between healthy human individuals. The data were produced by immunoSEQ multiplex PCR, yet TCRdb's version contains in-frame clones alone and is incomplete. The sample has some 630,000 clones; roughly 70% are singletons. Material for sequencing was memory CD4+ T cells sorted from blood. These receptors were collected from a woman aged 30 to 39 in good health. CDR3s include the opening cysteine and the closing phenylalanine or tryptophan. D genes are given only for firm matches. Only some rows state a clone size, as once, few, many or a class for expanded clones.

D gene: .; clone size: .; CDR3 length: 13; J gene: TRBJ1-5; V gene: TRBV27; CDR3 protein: CASSPRPYQPQHF; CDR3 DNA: TGTGCCAGCAGTCCGAGACCATATCAGCCCCAGCATTTT
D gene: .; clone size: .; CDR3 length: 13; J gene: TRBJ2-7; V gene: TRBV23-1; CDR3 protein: CASSQGSFYEQYF; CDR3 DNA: TGCGCCAGCAGCCAGGGGTCATTCTACGAGCAGTACTTC
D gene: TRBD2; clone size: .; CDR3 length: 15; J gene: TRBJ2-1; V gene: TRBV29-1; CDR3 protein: CSVAEGTSGYNEQFF; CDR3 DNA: TGCAGCGTTGCAGAGGGGACTAGCGGATACAATGAGCAGTTCTTC
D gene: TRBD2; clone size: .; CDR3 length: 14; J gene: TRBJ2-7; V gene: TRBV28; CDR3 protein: CASRRSGSSYEQYF; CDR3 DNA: TGTGCCAGCAGGCGAAGCGGGAGCTCCTACGAGCAGTACTTC
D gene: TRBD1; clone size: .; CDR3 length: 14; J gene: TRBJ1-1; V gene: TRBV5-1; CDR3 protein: CASSLYTGETEAFF; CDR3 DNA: TGCGCCAGCAGCCTGTATACAGGGGAGACTGAAGCTTTCTTT
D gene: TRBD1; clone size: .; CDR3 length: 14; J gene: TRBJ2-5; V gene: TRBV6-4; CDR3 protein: CASSPTGQQETQYF; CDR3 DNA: TGTGCCAGCAGCCCAACGGGACAGCAAGAGACCCAGTACTTC
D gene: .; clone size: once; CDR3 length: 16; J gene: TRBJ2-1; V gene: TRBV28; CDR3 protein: CASSGLESSSYNEQFF; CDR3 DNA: TGTGCCAGCAGTGGGCTCGAGTCGAGCTCCTACAATGAGCAGTTCTTC
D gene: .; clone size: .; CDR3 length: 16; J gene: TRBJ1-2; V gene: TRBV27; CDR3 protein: CASSPRFLGRVFGYTF; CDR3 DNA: TGTGCCAGCAGCCCCAGATTCCTGGGCAGGGTATTTGGCTACACCTTC
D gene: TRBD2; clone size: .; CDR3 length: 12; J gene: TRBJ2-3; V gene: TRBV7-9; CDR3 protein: CASSSSGRSEYF; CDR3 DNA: TGTGCCAGCAGCTCTAGCGGGAGATCCGAGTATTTT
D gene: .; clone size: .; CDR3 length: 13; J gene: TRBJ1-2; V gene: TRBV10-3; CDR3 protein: CAISESEVYGYTF; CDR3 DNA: TGTGCCATCAGTGAGTCTGAGGTTTATGGCTACACCTTC
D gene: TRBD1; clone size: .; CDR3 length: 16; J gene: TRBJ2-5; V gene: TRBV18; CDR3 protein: CASSIEAQGVQETQYF; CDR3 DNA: TGTGCCAGCTCTATTGAGGCCCAGGGGGTACAAGAGACCCAGTACTTC
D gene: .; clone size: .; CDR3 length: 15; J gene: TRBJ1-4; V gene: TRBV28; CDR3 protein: CASSLNTGRNEKLFF; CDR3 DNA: TGTGCCAGCAGTTTGAATACAGGAAGGAATGAAAAACTGTTTTTT